Sequencing of this TCR beta chain was carried out in a study of T cell responses to AZD1222 COVID-19 vaccine. Clones were read by immunoSEQ multiplex PCR, and TCRdb kept only the in-frame ones, dropping some. The table records approximately 110,000 clones, more than 75% of them present only once. The CDR3 loop spans 13 amino acids. Trimming cost V 7 bases and J 6 bases; bases outside gene matches: 6. CDR1 is SGHRS and CDR2 is YFSETQ in the germline V gene. Specimen: peripheral blood, collected on day 0 of AZD1222 vaccination. The chain recombines TRBV5-1 with TRBJ2-1; 8 bases fit TRBD1. This TCR derives from an adult in good health. The CDR3 loop is CASSGGALNEQFF. CDR3 DNA: TGCGCCAGCTCAGGGGGCGCCCTCAATGAGCAGTTCTTC.